Shown below are 8 T cell receptor beta chains from a single sample sequenced in a study of CD8+ T cells in alopecia areata. Sequencing templates came from extracted RNA that was reverse transcribed into cDNA. Profiling relied on immunoSEQ multiplex PCR, and the TCRdb table lists in-frame clones only, not all of them. The sample contains 150,000 to 200,000 clones, about three fifths of which appear only once. Treatment given: oral pan-JAK inhibitor, 5-10 mg twice daily. The input for sequencing was CD4+ T cells sorted from blood, taken at week 4, from a patient treated with tofacitinib. Receptor source: a human donor with alopecia areata.

This chain uses TRBV5-1 with TRBJ1-5; D not resolved. CDR3 size: 13 residues. Germline V gene data show CDR1 as SGHRS and CDR2 as YFSETQ. The germline V and J ends were trimmed by 4 bases and 11 bases, with 16 bases remaining between them. This CDR3 reads CASSPRATDSQHF. The DNA of the CDR3 is TGCGCCAGCAGCCCCCGGGCCACGGATTCCCAGCATTTT.

This clone was seen a few times. The chain couples TRBV7-9 to TRBJ1-1; 11 bases map to TRBD1. CDR1 and CDR2 (germline): SEHNR, FQNEAQ (reference sequence). The CDR3 spans 14 residues. With V trimmed by 5 bases and J by 10 bases, 9 bases remained unmatched. CDR3 residues: CASSIKDRGQIAFF. Here the CDR3 DNA reads TGTGCCAGCAGCATTAAGGACAGGGGGCAGATAGCTTTCTTT.

V and J are TRBV29-1 and TRBJ2-1, with TRBD1 matching over 7 bases. Germline CDR1 SQVTM, CDR2 ANQGSEA. The trim removed 4 bases at V and 5 bases at J, leaving 5 bases unmatched. The CDR3 loop spans 13 amino acids. CDR3 sequence reads: CSVGDSSNNEQFF. CDR3 bases: TGCAGCGTTGGGGACAGTTCAAACAATGAGCAGTTCTTC.

The chain joins TRBV27 to TRBJ2-1; the D call may be TRBD1 or TRBD2 (7 bases each). The CDR3 spans 16 residues. V was cut by 5 bases and J by 6 bases, with 20 bases left in between. Germline V CDR1 and CDR2: MNHEY, SMNVEV (reference sequence). DNA of the CDR3: TGTGCCAGCAGTGCTTATCAGGGGGGGATCGGCAATGAGCAGTTCTTC. Residues: CASSAYQGGIGNEQFF.

The rearrangement joins TRBV10-3 to TRBJ2-7; no clear D. The V gene's germline CDR1 is ENHRY and CDR2 SYGVKD. The CDR3 is made up of 12 amino acids. V was cut by 4 bases and J by 5 bases, with 9 bases left in between. In DNA form, the CDR3 reads TGTGCCATCAGTGGAGTTTCGGACGAGCAGTACTTC. Amino acid sequence: CAISGVSDEQYF.

This clone was counted only a few times. V is TRBV29-1 and J is TRBJ2-1; 8 nucleotides match TRBD2. CDR3 size: 14 residues. With 0 bases clipped from V and 4 bases from J, the junction kept 2 bases outside the gene matches. Per the germline V gene, CDR1 is SQVTM and CDR2 is ANQGSEA. CDR3 sequence (DNA): TGCAGCGTTGAAGAGCGGGGGGTATACAATGAGCAGTTCTTC. Translated, it gives CSVEERGVYNEQFF.

This sequence joins TRBV29-1 and TRBJ2-1; D gene unclear. The ends were cut back, 7 bases at V and 7 bases at J, with 14 bases in the middle. Germline-derived CDR1 and CDR2 are SQVTM and ANQGSEA. The CDR3 runs 12 residues. For the CDR3, the DNA is TGCAGCGCCCTTCCAGAGCTGAATGAGCAGTTCTTC. Translated: CSALPELNEQFF.

The gene calls are TRBV2 and TRBJ2-7; maybe TRBD1 (7 bases). Germline values: CDR1 SNHLY, CDR2 FYNNEI. V was pared by 10 bases and J by 9 bases, with 22 bases between. This CDR3 region has 13 residues. CDR3 loop: CATTQGGSTMQYF. DNA of the CDR3: TGTGCCACCACCCAGGGGGGATCTACGATGCAGTACTTC.